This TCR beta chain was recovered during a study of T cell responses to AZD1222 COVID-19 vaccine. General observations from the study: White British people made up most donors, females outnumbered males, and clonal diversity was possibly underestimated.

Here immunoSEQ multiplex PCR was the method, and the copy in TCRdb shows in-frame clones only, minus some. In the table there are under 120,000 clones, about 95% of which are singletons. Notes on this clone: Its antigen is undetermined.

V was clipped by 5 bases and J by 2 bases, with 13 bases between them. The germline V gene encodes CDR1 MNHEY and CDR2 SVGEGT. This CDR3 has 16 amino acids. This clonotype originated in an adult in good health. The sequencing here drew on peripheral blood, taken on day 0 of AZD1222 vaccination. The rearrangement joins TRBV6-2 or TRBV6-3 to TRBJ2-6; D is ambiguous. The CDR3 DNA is TGTGCCAGCAGTGCTACAGCCTTAACTGGGGCCAACGTCCTGACTTTC. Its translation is CASSATALTGANVLTF.